These 7 T cell receptor beta chains originate from one sample sequenced in a study of CD8 T cells in ankylosing spondylitis. Their antigens are not known. Findings of the study overall: A TCR beta motif made of about 8 highly homologous variants seemed typical of ankylosing spondylitis blood.

TCRdb reprocessed the 5' RACE reads via MiXCR and lists one record per CDR3 protein. The sample holds fewer than 750,000 distinct CDR3 sequences, roughly 20% seen once. Source material: blood, either unsorted or a sorted T cell fraction (not recorded which). The origin of the receptors is a male donor with ankylosing spondylitis.

This clonotype was counted a few times. The chain joins TRBV12-3 or TRBV12-4 to TRBJ2-5, with D tentatively TRBD1 (5 bases). Trimming removed 6 bases from V and 5 bases from J, with 13 bases in between. The CDR3 covers 13 residues. This chain's CDR3 is CASREGDGETQYF. CDR3 bases: TGTGCCAGCAGAGAAGGGGATGGGGAGACCCAGTACTTC.

The rearrangement uses TRBV5-1 and TRBJ2-2; a possible D gene is TRBD1 (5 bases). This CDR3 has 13 amino acids. With 4 bases removed from V and 6 bases from J, the gap between germline ends came to 10 bases. Germline CDR1 SGHRS, CDR2 YFSETQ. CDR3 region: CASSRQIPGELFF. The CDR3, as DNA: TGCGCCAGCAGCAGACAGATCCCCGGGGAGCTGTTTTTT.

V is TRBV5-1 and J is TRBJ1-1; D gene unclear. V lost 4 bases and J 8 bases, leaving 15 bases between the germline ends. Germline CDR1 SGHRS, CDR2 YFSETQ. This CDR3 is built from 13 residues. The DNA of the CDR3 is TGCGCCAGCAGCCCTCGGGCAGGACTGGAAGCTTTCTTT. Protein: CASSPRAGLEAFF.

This chain connects TRBV4-1 to TRBJ2-2; D is uncertain. V was pared by 1 base and J by 5 bases, with 8 bases between. Germline-derived CDR1 and CDR2 are MGHRA and YSYEKL. The CDR3 has 14 residues. DNA of the CDR3: TGCGCCAGCAGCCAAGTTGGGGTTACCGGGGAGCTGTTTTTT. Its translation is CASSQVGVTGELFF.

The chain uses TRBV5-4 and TRBJ2-1; TRBD2 matches at 13 bases. V gave up 4 bases and J gave up 6 bases; unmatched junction bases: 4. Germline CDR1 reads SGHNT; CDR2 reads YYREEE (reference sequence). CDR3 size: 15 residues. CDR3 sequence (DNA): TGTGCCAGCAGCGTCGGACTAGCGGGGGCCAATGAGCAGTTCTTC. Amino acid sequence: CASSVGLAGANEQFF.

The V call is TRBV20-1, the J call TRBJ2-7; TRBD2 matches 8 bases. Germline V CDR1 and CDR2: DFQATT, SNEGSKA (reference sequence). This CDR3 has 17 residues. Trimming took 4 bases from V and 4 from J; bases not matched to a gene: 18. This chain's CDR3 is CSAIPHGSGGRFYEQYF. CDR3 DNA: TGCAGTGCTATCCCCCATGGCAGCGGGGGCCGTTTTTACGAGCAGTACTTC.

This clonotype has at least ten counts. The chain joins TRBV7-6 to TRBJ2-3, with D perhaps matching TRBD2 (5 bases). This CDR3 has 14 residues. Germline CDR1 and CDR2: SGHVS and FNYEAQ. V dropped 1 base and J dropped 4 bases, with 9 bases sitting between them. CDR3 sequence reads: CASSLGPEADTQYF. For the CDR3, the DNA is TGTGCCAGCAGCTTAGGGCCGGAGGCAGATACGCAGTATTTT.